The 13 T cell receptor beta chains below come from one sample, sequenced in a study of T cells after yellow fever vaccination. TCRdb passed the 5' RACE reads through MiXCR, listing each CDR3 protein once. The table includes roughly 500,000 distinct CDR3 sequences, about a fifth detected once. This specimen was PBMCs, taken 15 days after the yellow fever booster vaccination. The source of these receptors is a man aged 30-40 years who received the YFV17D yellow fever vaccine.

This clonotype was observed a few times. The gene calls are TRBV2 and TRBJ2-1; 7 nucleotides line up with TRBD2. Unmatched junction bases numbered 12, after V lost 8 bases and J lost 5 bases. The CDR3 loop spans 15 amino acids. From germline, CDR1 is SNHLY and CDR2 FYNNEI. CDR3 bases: TGTGCCAGCGGGGGGGGGAGCCTCCCTCACAATGAGCAGTTCTTC. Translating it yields CASGGGSLPHNEQFF. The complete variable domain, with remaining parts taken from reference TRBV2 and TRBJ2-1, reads EPEVTQTPSHQVTQMGQEVILRCVPISNHLYFYWYRQILGQKVEFLVSFYNNEISEKSEIFDDQFSVERPDGSNFTLKIRSTKLEDSAMYFCASGGGSLPHNEQFFGPGTRLTVL.

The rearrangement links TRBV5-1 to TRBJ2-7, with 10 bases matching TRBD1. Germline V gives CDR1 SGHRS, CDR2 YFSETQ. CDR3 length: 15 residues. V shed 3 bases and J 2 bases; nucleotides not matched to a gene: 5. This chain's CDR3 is CASSWDRGYPYEQYF. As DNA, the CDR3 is TGCGCCAGCAGCTGGGACAGGGGATATCCCTACGAGCAGTACTTC.

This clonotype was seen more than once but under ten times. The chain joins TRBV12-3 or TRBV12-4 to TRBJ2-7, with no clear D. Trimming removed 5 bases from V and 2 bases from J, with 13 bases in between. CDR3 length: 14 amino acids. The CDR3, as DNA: TGTGCCAGCAGTCTGACGTCTGTGGCCTACGAGCAGTACTTC. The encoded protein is CASSLTSVAYEQYF.

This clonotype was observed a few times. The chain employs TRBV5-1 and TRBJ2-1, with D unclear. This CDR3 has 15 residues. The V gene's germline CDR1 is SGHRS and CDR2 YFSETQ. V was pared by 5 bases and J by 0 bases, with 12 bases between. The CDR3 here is CASSPTTSSYNEQFF. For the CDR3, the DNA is TGCGCCAGCAGTCCGACAACGAGCTCCTACAATGAGCAGTTCTTC.

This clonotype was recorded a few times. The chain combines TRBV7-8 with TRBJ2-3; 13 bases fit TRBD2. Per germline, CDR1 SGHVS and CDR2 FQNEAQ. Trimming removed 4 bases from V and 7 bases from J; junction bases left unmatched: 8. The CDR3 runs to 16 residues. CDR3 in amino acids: CASSSWTSGSNNTQYF. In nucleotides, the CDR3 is TGTGCCAGCAGCTCCTGGACTAGCGGGAGCAATAATACGCAGTATTTT.

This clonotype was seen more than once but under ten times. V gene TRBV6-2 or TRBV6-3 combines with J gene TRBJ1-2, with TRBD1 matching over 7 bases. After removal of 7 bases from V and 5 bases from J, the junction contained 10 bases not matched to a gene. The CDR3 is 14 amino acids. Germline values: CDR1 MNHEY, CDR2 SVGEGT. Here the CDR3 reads CASTKGQVGYGYTF. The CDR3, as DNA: TGTGCCAGCACCAAAGGACAGGTCGGGTATGGCTACACCTTC.

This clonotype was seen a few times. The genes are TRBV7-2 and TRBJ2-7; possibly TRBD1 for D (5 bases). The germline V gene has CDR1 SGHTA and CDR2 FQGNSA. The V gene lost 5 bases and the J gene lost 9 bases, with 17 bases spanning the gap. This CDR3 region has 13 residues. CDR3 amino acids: CASSPRQQSGQYF. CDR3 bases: TGTGCCAGCAGCCCTAGACAGCAATCAGGGCAGTACTTC.

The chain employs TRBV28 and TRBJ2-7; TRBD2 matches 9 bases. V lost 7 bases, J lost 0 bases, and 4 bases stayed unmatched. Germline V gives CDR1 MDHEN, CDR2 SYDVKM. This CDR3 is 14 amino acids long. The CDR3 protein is CASKTSGASYEQYF. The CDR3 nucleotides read TGTGCCAGCAAGACTAGCGGAGCCTCCTACGAGCAGTACTTC. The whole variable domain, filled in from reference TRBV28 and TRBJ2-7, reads DVKVTQSSRYLVKRTGEKVFLECVQDMDHENMFWYRQDPGLGLRLIYFSYDVKMKEKGDIPEGYSVSREKKERFSLILESASTNQTSMYLCASKTSGASYEQYFGPGTRLTVT.

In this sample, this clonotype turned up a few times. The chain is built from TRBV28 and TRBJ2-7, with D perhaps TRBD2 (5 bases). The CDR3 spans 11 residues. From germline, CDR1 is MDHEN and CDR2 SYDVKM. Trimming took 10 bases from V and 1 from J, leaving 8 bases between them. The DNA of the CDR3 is TGTGCCATACGGGGATCCTACGAGCAGTACTTC. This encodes CAIRGSYEQYF.

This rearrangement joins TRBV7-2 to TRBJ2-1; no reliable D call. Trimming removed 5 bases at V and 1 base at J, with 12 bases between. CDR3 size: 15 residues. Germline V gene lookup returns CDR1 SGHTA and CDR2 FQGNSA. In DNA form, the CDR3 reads TGTGCCAGCAGCCCCTCGGTAGCTTCCTACAATGAGCAGTTCTTC. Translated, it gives CASSPSVASYNEQFF.

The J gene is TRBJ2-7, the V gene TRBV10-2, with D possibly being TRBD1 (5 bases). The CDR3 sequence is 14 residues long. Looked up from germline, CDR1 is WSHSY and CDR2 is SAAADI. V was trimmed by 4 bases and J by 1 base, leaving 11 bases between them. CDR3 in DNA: TGCGCCAGCAGTGCCATGACAGAGTCCTACGAGCAGTACTTC. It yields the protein CASSAMTESYEQYF.

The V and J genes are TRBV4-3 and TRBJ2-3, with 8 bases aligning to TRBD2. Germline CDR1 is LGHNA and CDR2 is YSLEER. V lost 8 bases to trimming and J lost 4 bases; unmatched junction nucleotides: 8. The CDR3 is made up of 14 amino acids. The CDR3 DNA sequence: TGCGCCAGCGGATACGGGAGGGAATCAGATACGCAGTATTTT. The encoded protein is CASGYGRESDTQYF.

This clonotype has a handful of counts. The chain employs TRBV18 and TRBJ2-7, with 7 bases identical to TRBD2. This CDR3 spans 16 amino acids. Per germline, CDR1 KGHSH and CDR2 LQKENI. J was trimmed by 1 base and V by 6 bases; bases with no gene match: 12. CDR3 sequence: CASSRNPLRGSYEQYF. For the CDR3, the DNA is TGTGCCAGCTCCCGAAACCCATTGCGGGGGTCCTACGAGCAGTACTTC. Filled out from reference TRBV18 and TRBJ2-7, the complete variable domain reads NAGVMQNPRHLVRRRGQEARLRCSPMKGHSHVYWYRQLPEEGLKFMVYLQKENIIDESGMPKERFSAEFPKEGPSILRIQQVVRGDSAAYFCASSRNPLRGSYEQYFGPGTRLTVT.